This T cell receptor (beta chain) was captured by sequencing in a study of cytomegalovirus exposure and HLA in healthy donors. This clone was seen only once. A multiplex PCR was run with 60 Vbeta primers and 13 Jbeta primers. Libraries were prepared by immunoSEQ multiplex PCR; TCRdb keeps only in-frame clonotypes and omits some of them. The sample has roughly 130,000 clones, more than 75% seen once. The CDR3 runs 17 residues. V shed 6 bases, J shed 5 bases, and the junction held 16 bases outside the gene matches. Germline V gives CDR1 ENHRY, CDR2 SYGVKD. Sequenced material: PBMCs. This sequence was found in a man aged 40-49 years in good health and CMV-seronegative. The chain carries TRBV10-3 and TRBJ2-7, with 10 bases identical to TRBD2. CDR3: CAIRPTGAVAGGNEQYF. The CDR3 bases are TGTGCCATCAGACCGACAGGGGCGGTAGCGGGAGGAAACGAGCAGTACTTC.